This TCR beta chain was obtained from a study of T cells in Graves' hyperthyroidism and ophthalmopathy. Authors of the study amplified TCR beta CDR3 regions from RNA transcripts. Using the HTBI primer set, a first-round RT-PCR was run on the TCR CDR3. TCRdb reprocessed the multiplex PCR reads with MiXCR, giving one entry per CDR3 protein. Of 450,000 to 700,000 distinct CDR3 sequences listed, 46% are singletons. Germline V gives CDR1 KGHSH, CDR2 LQKENI. The CDR3 contains 14 residues. J was trimmed by 1 base and V by 3 bases; bases with no gene match: 2. On this clonotype: The antigen remains unidentified.

General study findings and limits: In the analysis, a 13 V-J model separated ophthalmopathy from stable hyperthyroidism. Blood also carried most thyroid clonotypes expanded above 0.001. The model foresaw ophthalmopathy a median approximately 6.1 months prior to onset.

The sample comprised peripheral blood or thyroid tissue (not recorded which). The chain links TRBV18 to TRBJ2-5; 7 bases agree with TRBD1. The clonotype was recovered from an adult woman with Graves' disease, either hyperthyroidism or ophthalmopathy (not recorded which). Here the CDR3 reads CASSPRQGQETQYF. DNA of the CDR3: TGTGCCAGCTCACCGAGACAGGGCCAAGAGACCCAGTACTTC.